The 8 T cell receptor beta chains below come from one sample, sequenced in a study of blood T cells in healthy people across ages. For the second PCR, which ran for 7 to 11 cycles, a sample-barcoded 5' primer and a J-beta primer mix were used. Each CDR3 protein gets one entry after TCRdb re-called the 5' RACE reads with MiXCR. The sample lists around 1,600,000 distinct CDR3 sequences; less than 45% were seen once. The material sequenced was blood. The receptor set was obtained from a young woman in good health.

The CDR3 coding sequence is TGTGCCAGCAGCTCCCCCTCAGTCTCCTACGAGCAGTACTTC. This encodes CASSSPSVSYEQYF. The rearrangement links TRBV7-9 to TRBJ2-7; D gene ambiguous. The V and J ends lost 4 bases and 0 bases respectively, with 10 bases between them. This CDR3 contains 14 residues. CDR1 and CDR2 from the germline V gene are SEHNR and FQNEAQ (reference sequence).

This clonotype has ten or more counts. J is TRBJ2-5 and V is TRBV9; 8 nucleotides match TRBD2. This CDR3 has 15 residues. Germline CDR1 reads SGDLS; CDR2 reads YYNGEE. V lost 0 bases to trimming and J lost 11 bases; unmatched junction nucleotides: 12. The CDR3: CASSVDVAGYNEQYF. As DNA, the CDR3 is TGTGCCAGCAGCGTAGACGTAGCGGGGTACAATGAGCAGTACTTC.

This clonotype occurred many times. The DNA of the CDR3 is TGTGCCAGCAGCTTCGGCTCTCGCACAGATACGCAGTATTTT. It translates to CASSFGSRTDTQYF. This chain uses TRBV7-2 with TRBJ2-3; D ambiguous. Germline V gene data show CDR1 as SGHTA and CDR2 as FQGNSA. This CDR3 spans 14 amino acids. V shed 3 bases and J shed 1 base, with 8 bases lying between them.

This chain connects TRBV6-5 to TRBJ2-5; weak D call: TRBD1 (5 bases). The V end was cut by 6 bases, the J end by 1 base, with 12 bases between. Germline V gene data show CDR1 as MNHEY and CDR2 as SVGAGI. The CDR3 runs 14 residues. CDR3 nucleotides: TGTGCCAGCAGAAGAGTGGGGCGCCAAGAGACCCAGTACTTC. Translation gives CASRRVGRQETQYF.

Many counts were recorded for this clonotype. The gene calls are TRBV7-2 and TRBJ2-3; D might be TRBD1 or TRBD2, each matching 5 bases. CDR3 size: 14 residues. Germline values: CDR1 SGHTA, CDR2 FQGNSA. V lost 1 base, J lost 2 bases, and 7 bases lay in between. DNA for the CDR3: TGTGCCAGCAGCTTAGGGGACCACACAGATACGCAGTATTTT. Translation: CASSLGDHTDTQYF.

This clonotype was seen more than once but under ten times. CDR3 sequence: CASSALTTYGYTF. CDR3 nucleotides: TGTGCCAGCAGTGCTCTCACCACCTATGGCTACACCTTC. This rearrangement joins TRBV25-1 to TRBJ1-2; no reliable D call. Germline assignment: CDR1 MGHDK and CDR2 SYGVNS. The CDR3 totals 13 residues. Trimming stripped 4 bases from V and 4 bases from J, with 10 bases between.

This clonotype was seen only a few times. The chain combines TRBV6-2 or TRBV6-3 with TRBJ1-1, with D hard to call. The ends were cut back, 7 bases at V and 1 base at J, with 10 bases in the middle. Germline V gene lookup returns CDR1 MNHEY and CDR2 SVGEGT. The CDR3 is made up of 13 amino acids. The CDR3 sequence is CASTWVGNTEAFF. In DNA form, the CDR3 reads TGTGCCAGCACCTGGGTGGGGAACACTGAAGCTTTCTTT.

There are a few counts of this clonotype. Just one base apart from a much larger clone, this may be a read error. This chain links TRBV7-2 with TRBJ2-1, with 10 nucleotides matching TRBD2. The DNA end favors TRBJ2-7, so the J call may be wrong. CDR1 and CDR2 (germline): SGHTA, FQGNSA. The CDR3 has 14 residues. Written as DNA, the CDR3 is TGTGCCAGCTTAGCGGGAGGAAGCTACAATGAGCAGTACTTC. Encoded protein: CASLAGGSYNEQYF.